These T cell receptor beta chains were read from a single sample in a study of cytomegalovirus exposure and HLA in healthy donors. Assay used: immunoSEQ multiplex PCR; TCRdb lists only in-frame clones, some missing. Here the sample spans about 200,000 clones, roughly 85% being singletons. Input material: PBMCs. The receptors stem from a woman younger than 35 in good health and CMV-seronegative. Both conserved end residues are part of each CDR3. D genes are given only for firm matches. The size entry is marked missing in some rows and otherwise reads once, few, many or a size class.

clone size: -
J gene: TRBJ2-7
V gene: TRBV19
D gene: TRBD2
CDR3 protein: CASSPPRGTSGYEQYF
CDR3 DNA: TGTGCCAGTAGTCCCCCCCGCGGGACTAGCGGCTACGAGCAGTACTTC

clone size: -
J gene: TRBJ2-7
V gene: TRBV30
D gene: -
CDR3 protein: CAWGGWTPFSYEQYF
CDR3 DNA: TGTGCCTGGGGGGGGTGGACTCCATTCTCCTACGAGCAGTACTTC

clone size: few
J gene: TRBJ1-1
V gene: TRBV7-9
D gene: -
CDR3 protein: CASSLEHTEAFF
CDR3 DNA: TGTGCCAGCAGCTTAGAGCACACTGAAGCTTTCTTT

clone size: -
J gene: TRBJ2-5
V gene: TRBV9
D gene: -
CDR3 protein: CASSEAPGGETQYF
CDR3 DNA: TGTGCCAGCAGCGAGGCCCCAGGGGGGGAGACCCAGTACTTC

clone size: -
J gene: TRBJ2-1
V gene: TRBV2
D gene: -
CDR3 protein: CASSEALPGAEGNEQFF
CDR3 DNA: TGTGCCAGCAGTGAAGCGCTTCCGGGAGCGGAGGGGAATGAGCAGTTCTTC

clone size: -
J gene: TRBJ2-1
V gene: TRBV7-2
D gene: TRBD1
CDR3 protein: CASSSRQGSYNEQFF
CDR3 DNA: TGTGCCAGCAGCAGCCGACAGGGTTCCTACAATGAGCAGTTCTTC

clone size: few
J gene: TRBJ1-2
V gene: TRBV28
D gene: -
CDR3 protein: CASSLRDYGYTF
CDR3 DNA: TGTGCCAGCAGTTTGAGGGACTATGGCTACACCTTC

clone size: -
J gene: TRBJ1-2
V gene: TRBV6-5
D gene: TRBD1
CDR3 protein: CASSYATGGNGYTF
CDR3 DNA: TGTGCCAGCAGTTACGCGACAGGGGGGAATGGCTACACCTTC

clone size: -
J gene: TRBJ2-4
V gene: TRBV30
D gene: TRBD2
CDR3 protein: CAWSLGLAGAQYF
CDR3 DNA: TGTGCCTGGAGTCTGGGACTAGCGGGAGCCCAGTACTTC

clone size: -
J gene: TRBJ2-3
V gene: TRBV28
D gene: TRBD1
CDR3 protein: CASSLMGQGGTDTQYF
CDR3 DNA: TGTGCCAGCAGTTTAATGGGACAGGGGGGCACAGATACGCAGTATTTT

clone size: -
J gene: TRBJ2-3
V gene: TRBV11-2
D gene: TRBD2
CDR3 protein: CASEGGLANTQYF
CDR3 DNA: TGTGCCAGCGAGGGGGGACTAGCGAATACGCAGTATTTT

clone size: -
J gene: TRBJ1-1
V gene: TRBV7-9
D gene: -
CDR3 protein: CSSSGAKGSNTEAFF
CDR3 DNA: TGTTCCAGCAGTGGGGCCAAGGGGTCGAACACTGAAGCTTTCTTT

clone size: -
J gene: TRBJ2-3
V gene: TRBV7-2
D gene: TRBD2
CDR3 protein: CASSVSGRAADTQYF
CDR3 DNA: TGTGCCAGCAGCGTTAGCGGGAGGGCAGCAGATACGCAGTATTTT

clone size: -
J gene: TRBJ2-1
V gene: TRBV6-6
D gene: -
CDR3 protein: CASRTIATSSNEQFF
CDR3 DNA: TGTGCCAGCAGGACCATAGCTACAAGTTCCAATGAGCAGTTCTTC

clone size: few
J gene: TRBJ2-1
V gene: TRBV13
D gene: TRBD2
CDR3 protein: CASSPGTSGIYNEQFF
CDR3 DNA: TGTGCCAGCAGCCCCGGGACTAGCGGAATTTACAATGAGCAGTTCTTC

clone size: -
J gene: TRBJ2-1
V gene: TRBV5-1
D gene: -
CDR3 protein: CASSTKWDNEQFF
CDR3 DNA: TGCGCCAGCAGCACTAAGTGGGACAATGAGCAGTTCTTC

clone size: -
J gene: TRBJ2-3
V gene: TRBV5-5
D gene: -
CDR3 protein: CASSLYIGGADTQYF
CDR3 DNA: TGTGCCAGCAGCTTGTACATTGGGGGCGCAGATACGCAGTATTTT

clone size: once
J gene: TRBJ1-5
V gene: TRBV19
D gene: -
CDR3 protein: CASTTGLSYQPQHF
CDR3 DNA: TGTGCCAGTACGACGGGGTTGAGTTATCAGCCCCAGCATTTT

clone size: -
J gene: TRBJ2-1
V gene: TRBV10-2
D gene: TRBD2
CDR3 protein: CASRGGTGTSGSLPQFF
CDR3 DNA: TGCGCCAGCAGAGGGGGAACCGGGACTAGCGGGAGTTTACCACAGTTCTTC

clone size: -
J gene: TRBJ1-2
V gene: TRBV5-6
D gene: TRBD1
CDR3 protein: CASSLKGAGWFYGYTF
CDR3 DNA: TGTGCCAGCAGCTTGAAGGGGGCAGGCTGGTTCTATGGCTACACCTTC

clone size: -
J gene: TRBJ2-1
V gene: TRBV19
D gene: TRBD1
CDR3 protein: CASSIDSGGGNEQFF
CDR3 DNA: TGTGCCAGTAGTATAGATTCAGGGGGCGGAAATGAGCAGTTCTTC

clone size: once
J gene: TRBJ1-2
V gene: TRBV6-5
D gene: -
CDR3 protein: CASSYSPQAGFYGYTF
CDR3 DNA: TGTGCCAGCAGTTACTCCCCCCAGGCAGGGTTCTATGGCTACACCTTC

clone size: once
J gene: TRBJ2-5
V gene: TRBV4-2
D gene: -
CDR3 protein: CASSERGGDSQETQYF
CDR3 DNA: TGTGCCAGCAGCGAGAGAGGTGGTGACAGCCAAGAGACCCAGTACTTC

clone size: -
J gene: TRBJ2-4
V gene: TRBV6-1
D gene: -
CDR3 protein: CASSEARDLSKNIQYF
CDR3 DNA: TGTGCCAGCAGTGAAGCGAGGGATTTATCCAAAAACATTCAGTACTTC

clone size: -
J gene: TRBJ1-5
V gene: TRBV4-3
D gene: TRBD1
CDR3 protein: CASSQDRLTGNQPQHF
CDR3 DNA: TGCGCCAGCAGCCAAGATCGACTGACAGGGAATCAGCCCCAGCATTTT

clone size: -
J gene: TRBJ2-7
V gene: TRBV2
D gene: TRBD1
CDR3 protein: CASSDSGQGYPYEQYF
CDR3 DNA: TGTGCCAGCAGTGATTCCGGACAGGGGTATCCCTACGAGCAGTACTTC

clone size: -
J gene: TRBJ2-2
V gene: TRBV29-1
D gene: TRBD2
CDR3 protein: CSVEPSGIETGELFF
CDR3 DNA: TGCAGCGTTGAGCCTAGCGGGATAGAGACCGGGGAGCTGTTTTTT

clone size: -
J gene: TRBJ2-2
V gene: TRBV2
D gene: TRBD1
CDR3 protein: CASDDGQGATGELFF
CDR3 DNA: TGTGCCAGCGATGATGGACAGGGGGCGACCGGGGAGCTGTTTTTT

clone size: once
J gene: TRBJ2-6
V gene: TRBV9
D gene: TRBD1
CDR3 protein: CASSAFVPGQGARGANVLTF
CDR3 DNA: TGTGCCAGCAGCGCCTTCGTACCGGGACAGGGGGCGAGGGGGGCCAACGTCCTGACTTTC

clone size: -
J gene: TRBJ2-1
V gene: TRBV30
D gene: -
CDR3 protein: CAWNSGTSNEQFF
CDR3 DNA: TGTGCCTGGAATTCAGGGACTTCTAATGAGCAGTTCTTC

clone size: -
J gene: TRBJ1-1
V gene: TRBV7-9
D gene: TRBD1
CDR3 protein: CSSSRDRARMNTEAFF
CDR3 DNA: TGTTCCAGCAGCCGAGACAGGGCCAGAATGAACACTGAAGCTTTCTTT

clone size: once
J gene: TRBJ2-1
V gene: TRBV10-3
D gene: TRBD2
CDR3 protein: CAISEPGRAARKFF
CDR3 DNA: TGTGCCATCAGTGAGCCCGGGAGGGCAGCTAGGAAGTTCTTC

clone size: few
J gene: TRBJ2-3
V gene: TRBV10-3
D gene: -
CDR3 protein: CAISERAELHTQYF
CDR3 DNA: TGTGCCATCAGTGAGAGAGCGGAGCTCCATACGCAGTATTTT

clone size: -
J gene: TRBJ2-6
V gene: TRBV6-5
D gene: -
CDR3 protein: CASQGHSGANVLTF
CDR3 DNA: TGTGCCAGCCAGGGGCACTCTGGGGCCAACGTCCTGACTTTC

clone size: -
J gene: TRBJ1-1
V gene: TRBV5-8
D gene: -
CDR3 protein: CASSSRLGPSGFRRHEAFF
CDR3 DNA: TGTGCCAGCAGCTCTCGATTGGGCCCTTCAGGGTTCAGAAGACATGAAGCTTTCTTT

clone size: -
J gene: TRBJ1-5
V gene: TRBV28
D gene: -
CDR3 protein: CASSLEVGVHPILF
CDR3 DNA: TGTGCCAGCAGTTTAGAGGTCGGAGTACACCCCATTCTCTTT

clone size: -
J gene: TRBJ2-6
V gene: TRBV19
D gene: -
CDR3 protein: CASRIKSSGANVLTF
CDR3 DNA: TGTGCCAGTAGGATTAAGAGCTCTGGGGCCAACGTCCTGACTTTC

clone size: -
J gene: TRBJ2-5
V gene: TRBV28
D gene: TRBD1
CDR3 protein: CASFPTGGPETQYF
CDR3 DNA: TGTGCCAGCTTCCCGACAGGGGGCCCGGAGACCCAGTACTTC

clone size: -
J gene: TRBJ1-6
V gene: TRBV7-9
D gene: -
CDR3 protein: CASSSRTEEGNSPLHF
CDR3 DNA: TGTGCCAGCAGCTCACGGACAGAAGAGGGTAATTCACCCCTCCACTTT

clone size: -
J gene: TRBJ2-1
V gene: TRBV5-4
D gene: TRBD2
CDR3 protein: CASSLRAGNFNEQFF
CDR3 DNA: TGTGCCAGCAGCTTGAGAGCGGGAAACTTTAATGAGCAGTTCTTC

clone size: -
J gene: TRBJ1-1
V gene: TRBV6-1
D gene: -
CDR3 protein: CASSEARVNTEAFF
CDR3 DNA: TGTGCCAGCAGTGAGGCCAGGGTGAACACTGAAGCTTTCTTT

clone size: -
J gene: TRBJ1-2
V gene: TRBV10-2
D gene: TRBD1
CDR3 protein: CASSGGTGATIAGYTF
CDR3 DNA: TGCGCCAGCAGTGGTGGGACAGGGGCGACCATTGCGGGCTACACCTTC

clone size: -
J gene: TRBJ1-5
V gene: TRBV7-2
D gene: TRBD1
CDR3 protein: CASSLAKGGGNQPQHF
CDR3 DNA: TGTGCCAGCAGCTTAGCGAAAGGGGGCGGCAATCAGCCCCAGCATTTT

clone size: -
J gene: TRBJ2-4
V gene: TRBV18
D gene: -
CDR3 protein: CASSRLLSILNIQYF
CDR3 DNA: TGTGCCAGCTCACGACTCCTTAGCATATTGAACATTCAGTACTTC

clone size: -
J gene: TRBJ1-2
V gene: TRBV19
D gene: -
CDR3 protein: CASSPPPRGGGNYGYTF
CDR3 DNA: TGTGCCAGTAGTCCACCCCCCCGCGGGGGCGGAAACTATGGCTACACCTTC

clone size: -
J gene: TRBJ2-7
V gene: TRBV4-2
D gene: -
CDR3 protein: CASSQAGGTGYEQYF
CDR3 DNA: TGTGCCAGCAGCCAGGCCGGCGGGACCGGCTACGAGCAGTACTTC

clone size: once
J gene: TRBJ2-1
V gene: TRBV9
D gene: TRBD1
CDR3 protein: CASSVIPTGDTTNEQFF
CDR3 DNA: TGTGCCAGCAGCGTAATTCCAACAGGGGATACCACCAATGAGCAGTTCTTC

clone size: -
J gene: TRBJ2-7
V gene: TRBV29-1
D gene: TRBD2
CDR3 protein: CSATGTSGLSSYEQYF
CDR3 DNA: TGCAGCGCCACCGGGACTAGCGGGTTAAGCTCCTACGAGCAGTACTTC

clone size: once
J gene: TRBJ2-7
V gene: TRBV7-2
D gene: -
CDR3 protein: CASSFLPSVGEQYF
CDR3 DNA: TGTGCCAGCAGCTTCCTCCCCTCGGTCGGCGAGCAGTACTTC